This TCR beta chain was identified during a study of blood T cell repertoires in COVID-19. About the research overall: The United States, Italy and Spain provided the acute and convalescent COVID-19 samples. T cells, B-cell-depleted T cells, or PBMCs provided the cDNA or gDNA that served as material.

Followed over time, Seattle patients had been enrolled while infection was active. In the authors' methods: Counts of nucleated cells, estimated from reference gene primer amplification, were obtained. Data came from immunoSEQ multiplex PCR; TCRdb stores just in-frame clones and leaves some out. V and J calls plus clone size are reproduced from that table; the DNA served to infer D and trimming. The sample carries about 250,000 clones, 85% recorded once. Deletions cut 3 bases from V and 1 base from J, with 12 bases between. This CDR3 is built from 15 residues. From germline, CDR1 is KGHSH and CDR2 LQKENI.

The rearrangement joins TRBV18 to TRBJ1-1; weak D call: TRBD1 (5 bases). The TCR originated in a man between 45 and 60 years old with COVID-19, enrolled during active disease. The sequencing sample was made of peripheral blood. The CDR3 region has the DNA TGTGCCAGCTCACCGAAGGCAGGACAGAACACTGAAGCTTTCTTT. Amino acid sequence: CASSPKAGQNTEAFF.